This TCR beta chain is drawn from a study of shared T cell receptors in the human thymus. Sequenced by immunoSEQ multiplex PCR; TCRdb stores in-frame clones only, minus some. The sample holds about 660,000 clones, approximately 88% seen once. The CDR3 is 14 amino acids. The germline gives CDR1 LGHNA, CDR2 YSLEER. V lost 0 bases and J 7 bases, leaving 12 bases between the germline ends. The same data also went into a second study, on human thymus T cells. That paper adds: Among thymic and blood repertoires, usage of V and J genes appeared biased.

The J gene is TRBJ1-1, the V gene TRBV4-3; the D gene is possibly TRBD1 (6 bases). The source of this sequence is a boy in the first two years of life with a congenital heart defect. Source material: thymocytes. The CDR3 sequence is CASSQDSGGHEAFF. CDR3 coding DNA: TGCGCCAGCAGCCAAGATTCGGGGGGCCATGAAGCTTTCTTT.